This TCR beta chain was documented in a study of blood T cell repertoires in COVID-19. In the study overall: Samples taken during acute and convalescent COVID-19 were collected in the United States, Italy and Spain.

Seattle patients were enrolled while actively infected and followed longitudinally. V was clipped by 4 bases and J by 0 bases, with 22 bases between them. Germline CDR1 and CDR2: LGHDT and YNNKEL (reference sequence). The CDR3 runs 19 residues. How the authors handled the data: How many nucleated cells were present was estimated from reference gene primer amplification. TCRdb's table, derived via immunoSEQ multiplex PCR, lists solely in-frame clones and lacks some. Clone size and the V and J calls come from that table; the DNA yielded D and trimming. The sample records 150,000 or so clones, approximately 89% being singletons.

Material for sequencing was peripheral blood. The sequence was obtained from a woman in her seventies with COVID-19, enrolled during active disease. The gene calls are TRBV3-1 (or the pseudogene TRBV3-2) and TRBJ1-3, with a weak D call TRBD1 (5 bases). CDR3 DNA: TGTGCCAGCAGCCGAGGGTACTCGGGGGGGATTAGCTCTGGAAACACCATATATTTT. Its translation is CASSRGYSGGISSGNTIYF.